Below, 18 T cell receptor beta chains from the same sample are listed, as sequenced in a study of identical twins. TCRdb re-analysed the 5' RACE reads in MiXCR, keeping a single row per CDR3 protein. Of around 340,000 distinct CDR3 sequences listed, around an eighth were seen once; the top ten hold around 7.2%. This sample also appeared in a second study, on yellow fever vaccine responses in identical twins.

Sequenced: CD8+ T cells sorted from blood. The receptors stem from a woman between 18 and 29 years old in good health.

This clonotype was seen many times. This chain connects TRBV7-8 to TRBJ1-6, with TRBD1 matching over 9 bases. V shed 4 bases, J shed 7 bases, and the junction held 5 bases outside the gene matches. The CDR3 has 15 residues. Germline V gene sequence: CDR1 SGHVS, CDR2 FQNEAQ. The CDR3 region has the DNA TGTGCCAGCAGCTCCGGGGACAGGGTCAATTCACCCCTCCACTTT. Translation gives CASSSGDRVNSPLHF.

The chain is built from TRBV5-1 and TRBJ2-5; possibly TRBD1 or TRBD2 for D (5 bases each). CDR3 length equals 18 residues. Trimming left V 0 bases short and J 5 bases short, with 23 bases between. Germline-derived CDR1 and CDR2 are SGHRS and YFSETQ. CDR3 residues: CASSLAGLEGIARETQYF. The CDR3 nucleotides read TGCGCCAGCAGCTTGGCTGGGCTAGAGGGGATTGCCAGGGAGACCCAGTACTTC.

This clonotype occurred many times. This chain connects TRBV2 to TRBJ1-5, with 7 bases matching TRBD1. The trim removed 5 bases at V and 1 base at J, leaving 8 bases unmatched. Germline CDR1 and CDR2: SNHLY and FYNNEI. The CDR3 runs 16 residues. The CDR3 is CASSFSQQGSNQPQHF. The CDR3 nucleotides are TGTGCCAGCAGTTTTTCACAACAGGGGAGCAATCAGCCCCAGCATTTT.

This clonotype was seen ten or more times. The chain links TRBV3-1 to TRBJ2-3; maybe TRBD1 (5 bases). With 0 bases removed from V and 3 bases from J, the gap between germline ends came to 16 bases. This CDR3 has 17 residues. Germline assignment: CDR1 LGHDT and CDR2 YNNKEL (reference sequence). The CDR3 DNA follows: TGTGCCAGCAGCCAAGATACAAGGGGTTCGAGAACAGATACGCAGTATTTT. Its protein is CASSQDTRGSRTDTQYF.

This clonotype came up many times. The chain recombines TRBV12-3 or TRBV12-4 with TRBJ2-2, with 12 bases fitting TRBD2. This CDR3 is built from 17 residues. Trimming cost V 2 bases and J 7 bases; bases outside gene matches: 8. The CDR3 here is CASSLIPGTSGYGELFF. The CDR3 nucleotides read TGTGCCAGCAGTTTAATCCCCGGGACTAGCGGGTACGGGGAGCTGTTTTTT.

The chain combines TRBV29-1 with TRBJ2-1, with D hard to call. Germline loops: CDR1 SQVTM, CDR2 ANQGSEA. Trimming shortened V by 7 bases and J by 6 bases, and 19 bases separated the two germline ends. CDR3 length: 14 residues. The CDR3 DNA follows: TGCAGCGCCGGAAGGGCATCCCGACTCAATGAGCAGTTCTTC. This codes for CSAGRASRLNEQFF.

The V call is TRBV6-2 or TRBV6-3, the J call TRBJ2-7, with D perhaps matching TRBD2 (5 bases). Trimming cost V 2 bases and J 5 bases, with 13 bases left between them. The germline V gene encodes CDR1 MNHEY and CDR2 SVGEGT. This CDR3 region has 14 residues. CDR3 protein: CASSYEEGIDEQYV. CDR3 nucleotides: TGTGCCAGCAGTTACGAAGAGGGTATAGACGAGCAGTACGTC.

This clonotype was seen a few times. The V and J genes are TRBV6-1 and TRBJ1-6; D remains unclear. CDR3 length: 11 residues. The ends were cut back, 9 bases at V and 14 bases at J, with 14 bases in the middle. The germline V gene encodes CDR1 MNHNS and CDR2 SASEGT. CDR3 DNA sequence: TGTGCCAGTTTTCACGGTTTAACCCTCCACTTT. It yields the protein CASFHGLTLHF.

This clonotype was seen at least ten times. This rearrangement joins TRBV12-3 or TRBV12-4 to TRBJ1-2, with a tentative D call TRBD1 (5 bases). CDR3 length: 12 residues. Trimming shortened V by 7 bases and J by 8 bases, and 14 bases separated the two germline ends. The CDR3 protein is CASTQGVTGYTF. The DNA of the CDR3 is TGTGCCAGCACGCAAGGGGTAACCGGCTACACCTTC.

This clonotype was seen only a few times. The chain has TRBV7-8 and TRBJ1-2, with TRBD1 identical over 8 bases. J lost 1 base, V lost 3 bases, and 10 bases had no gene match. CDR1 is SGHVS, CDR2 FQNEAQ, per germline. The CDR3 is made up of 17 amino acids. CDR3 coding DNA: TGTGCCAGCAGCTTGAAAACGACGGGACAGGATAACTATGGCTACACCTTC. It codes for CASSLKTTGQDNYGYTF.

This clonotype was found a few times. The chain combines TRBV7-8 with TRBJ2-2; the D gene is possibly TRBD2 (5 bases). Trimming stripped 4 bases from V and 6 bases from J, with 12 bases between. The CDR3 is 14 amino acids. The germline gives CDR1 SGHVS, CDR2 FQNEAQ. This CDR3 is CASSSSTSPGELFF. As DNA, the CDR3 is TGTGCCAGCAGCTCGTCCACTAGTCCCGGGGAGCTGTTTTTT.

The chain employs TRBV25-1 and TRBJ2-1, with 12 bases lining up with TRBD2. The V gene end was trimmed by 3 bases and the J gene end by 3 bases; junction bases not matched to a gene: 6. The length of the CDR3 is 17 residues. Per the germline V gene, CDR1 is MGHDK and CDR2 is SYGVNS. CDR3 sequence reads: CASSESSGGADYNEQFF. CDR3 DNA: TGTGCCAGCAGTGAGTCTAGCGGGGGGGCCGACTACAATGAGCAGTTCTTC.

This clonotype was detected only a few times. The rearrangement joins TRBV12-3 or TRBV12-4 to TRBJ2-2; 7 positions agree with TRBD1. The V and J ends lost 7 bases and 5 bases, in that order; junction bases with no gene match: 10. This CDR3 is built from 15 residues. As DNA, the CDR3 is TGTGCCAGCATCGGCGACAGGGCAGGGACCGGGGAGCTGTTTTTT. It codes for CASIGDRAGTGELFF.

This clonotype was counted a few times. In nucleotides, the CDR3 is TGTGCCAGCAGCCTAAACGCCGGGACTAGCGTCATCAATGAGCAGTTCTTC. Its translation: CASSLNAGTSVINEQFF. This chain links TRBV6-2 or TRBV6-3 with TRBJ2-1; 10 nucleotides line up with TRBD2. CDR1 is MNHEY, CDR2 SVGEGT, per germline. The trim removed 6 bases at V and 6 bases at J, leaving 14 bases unmatched. The CDR3 consists of 17 residues.

This chain joins TRBV12-3 or TRBV12-4 and TRBJ2-7; TRBD1 matches at 7 bases. CDR3 length equals 13 residues. With V trimmed by 4 bases and J by 5 bases, 5 bases remained unmatched. The DNA of the CDR3 is TGTGCCAGCAGTTCGACAGGGATCCACGAGCAGTACGTC. It is translated as CASSSTGIHEQYV.

The sample holds a few counts of this clonotype. The chain has TRBV24-1 and TRBJ2-5, with D unclear. This CDR3 has 14 residues. V shed 7 bases and J shed 3 bases, with 14 bases lying between them. Per the germline V gene, CDR1 is KGHDR and CDR2 is SFDVKD. CDR3 amino acids: CATRKGRREETQYF. CDR3 coding DNA: TGTGCCACCAGAAAAGGACGGAGAGAAGAGACCCAGTACTTC.

This clonotype has only a few counts. This chain links TRBV5-1 with TRBJ1-1; a weak D match, TRBD1 (5 bases). The CDR3 has 15 amino acids. The germline V gene has CDR1 SGHRS and CDR2 YFSETQ. V was cut by 3 bases and J by 0 bases, with 12 bases left in between. CDR3 residues: CASSYWGEVNTEAFF. CDR3 DNA: TGCGCCAGCAGCTACTGGGGGGAGGTGAACACTGAAGCTTTCTTT.

Many counts were recorded for this clonotype. The genes are TRBV7-2 and TRBJ2-1; TRBD1 matches at 9 bases. J lost 6 bases, V lost 5 bases, and 14 bases had no gene match. Germline V gene sequence: CDR1 SGHTA, CDR2 FQGNSA. This CDR3 spans 17 amino acids. The CDR3 region is CASSRRSGQGYPNEQFF. The CDR3 DNA sequence: TGTGCCAGCAGCCGAAGATCGGGACAGGGTTACCCCAATGAGCAGTTCTTC.